The subject of this entry is one TCR beta chain. The data originate from a study of blood T cell repertoires in COVID-19. Study in general: The analysed material was cDNA or gDNA that came from T cells, B-cell-depleted T cells, or PBMCs.

Original methodology: Reference gene primer amplification in the assay estimated nucleated cell counts. The protocol was immunoSEQ multiplex PCR, while the TCRdb copy is restricted to in-frame clones and leaves out a portion. V, J and clone size were drawn from that table, and D and trimming were deduced from the DNA. Of roughly 130,000 clones in the sample, around 82% were seen once. CDR3 length equals 16 residues. The V end lost 0 bases, the J end lost 0 bases, and 10 bases lay between the germline ends. In germline, CDR1 is SEHNR, CDR2 FQNEAQ (reference sequence). The J gene is TRBJ2-3, the V gene TRBV7-9; D is uncertain. Sequenced: peripheral blood. The source is a woman aged 25 to 39 who had recovered from COVID-19. CDR3 sequence (DNA): TGTGCCAGCAGCTTAGCGTTTGACATCAGCACAGATACGCAGTATTTT. The encoded protein is CASSLAFDISTDTQYF.